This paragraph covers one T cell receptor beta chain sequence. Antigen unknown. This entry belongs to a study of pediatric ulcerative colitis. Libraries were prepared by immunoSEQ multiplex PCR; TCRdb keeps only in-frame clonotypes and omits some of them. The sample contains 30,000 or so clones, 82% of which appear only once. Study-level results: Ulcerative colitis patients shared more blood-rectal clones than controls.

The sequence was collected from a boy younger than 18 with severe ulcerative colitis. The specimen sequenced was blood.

The CDR3 reads CASSAEGRVTDTQYF. The CDR3 DNA follows: TGTGCCAGCAGTGCTGAAGGACGGGTCACAGATACGCAGTATTTT. The chain uses TRBV6-4 and TRBJ2-3; no clear D gene. Looked up from germline, CDR1 is MRHNA and CDR2 is SNTAGT. This CDR3 is 15 amino acids long. V was cut by 4 bases and J by 2 bases, with 13 bases left in between.